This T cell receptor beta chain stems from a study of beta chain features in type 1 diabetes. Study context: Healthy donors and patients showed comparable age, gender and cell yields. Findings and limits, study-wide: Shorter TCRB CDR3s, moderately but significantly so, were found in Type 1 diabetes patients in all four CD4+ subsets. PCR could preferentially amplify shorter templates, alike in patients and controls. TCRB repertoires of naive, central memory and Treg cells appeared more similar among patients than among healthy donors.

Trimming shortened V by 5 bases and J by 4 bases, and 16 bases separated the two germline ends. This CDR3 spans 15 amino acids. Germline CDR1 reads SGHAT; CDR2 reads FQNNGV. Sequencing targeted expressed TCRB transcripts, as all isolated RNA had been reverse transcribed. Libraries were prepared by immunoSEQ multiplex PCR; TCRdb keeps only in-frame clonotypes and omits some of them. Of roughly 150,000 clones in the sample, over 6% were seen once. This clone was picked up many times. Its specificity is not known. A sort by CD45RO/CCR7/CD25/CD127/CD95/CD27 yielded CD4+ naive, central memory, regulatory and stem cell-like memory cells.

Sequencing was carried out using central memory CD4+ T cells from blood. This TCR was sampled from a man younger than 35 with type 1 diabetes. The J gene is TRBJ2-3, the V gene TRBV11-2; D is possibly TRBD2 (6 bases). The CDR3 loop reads CASSPGGGWSDTQYF. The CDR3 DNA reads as TGTGCCAGCAGCCCCGGGGGAGGTTGGTCAGATACGCAGTATTTT.